One sample yielded the 6 T cell receptor beta chains listed below, sequenced in a study of beta chain features in type 1 diabetes. Expressed TCRB transcripts were sequenced, since all the RNA that had been isolated was reverse transcribed. Sequenced by immunoSEQ multiplex PCR; TCRdb stores in-frame clones only, minus some. The sample lists about 350,000 clones, roughly a fifth occurring once. The sample was naive CD4+ T cells from blood. The receptor source for this set is a young woman in good health.

This rearrangement joins TRBV5-1 to TRBJ2-3, with a tentative D call TRBD1 (5 bases). Germline-derived CDR1 and CDR2 are SGHRS and YFSETQ. The CDR3 has 14 residues. V gave up 4 bases and J gave up 1 base, with 10 bases separating them. As DNA, the CDR3 is TGCGCCAGCAGCCTTGACAGTCGCACAGATACGCAGTATTTT. Protein sequence: CASSLDSRTDTQYF.

This clone was seen a few times. This chain joins TRBV4-3 and TRBJ2-2, with 7 nucleotides matching TRBD2. Looked up from germline, CDR1 is LGHNA and CDR2 is YSLEER. Trimming removed 1 base from V and 3 bases from J; junction bases left unmatched: 8. This CDR3 is built from 17 residues. The CDR3 reads CASSQGGGRRDTGELFF. In DNA form, the CDR3 reads TGCGCCAGCAGCCAAGGCGGGGGACGACGGGACACCGGGGAGCTGTTTTTT.

This clone was counted only a few times. The genes are TRBV9 and TRBJ2-3; D may be TRBD2 (5 bases). CDR3 size: 12 residues. Germline values: CDR1 SGDLS, CDR2 YYNGEE. V was trimmed by 4 bases and J by 4 bases, leaving 7 bases between them. This CDR3 reads CASSPGADTQYF. CDR3 sequence (DNA): TGTGCCAGCAGCCCCGGGGCAGATACGCAGTATTTT.

The rearrangement links TRBV30 to TRBJ2-7; D remains ambiguous. This CDR3 region has 12 residues. Germline V gives CDR1 GTSNPN, CDR2 SVGIG (reference sequence). V was trimmed by 2 bases and J by 2 bases, leaving 7 bases between them. The CDR3 DNA is TGTGCCTGGAGTACCCCAGCCTACGAGCAGTACTTC. As protein: CAWSTPAYEQYF.

This clone was detected only a few times. This chain joins TRBV29-1 and TRBJ2-7, with D possibly being TRBD1 (6 bases). CDR1 is SQVTM and CDR2 is ANQGSEA in the germline V gene. CDR3 size: 13 residues. The ends were cut back, 4 bases at V and 2 bases at J, with 12 bases in the middle. The DNA for the CDR3 is TGCAGCGTTGGGACAGTCAGCACCTACGAGCAGTACTTC. Its protein is CSVGTVSTYEQYF.

The J gene is TRBJ1-1, the V gene TRBV30, with D maybe TRBD1 (5 bases). Germline loops: CDR1 GTSNPN, CDR2 SVGIG (reference sequence). This CDR3 is 15 amino acids long. V gave up 2 bases and J gave up 1 base, with 14 bases separating them. In nucleotides, the CDR3 is TGTGCCTGGAGTCTCGGGGGGGGAAGGAACACTGAAGCTTTCTTT. This codes for CAWSLGGGRNTEAFF.